The T cell receptor (beta chain) under discussion was sequenced for a study of blood T cell repertoires in COVID-19. Study information: PBMCs, B-cell-depleted T cells, or T cells were the source of the cDNA or gDNA that made up the material.

The length of the CDR3 is 13 residues. Per the germline V gene, CDR1 is SGHAT and CDR2 is FQNNGV. V lost 4 bases to trimming and J lost 7 bases; unmatched junction nucleotides: 3. Notes on this clone: This sample includes further DNA sequences coding for the same CDR3.

Under the authors' procedure: Estimation of nucleated cell counts relied on the amplification of reference gene primers. Here immunoSEQ multiplex PCR was the method, and the copy in TCRdb shows in-frame clones only, minus some. Clone size and V and J calls were adopted from that table, with D and trimming inferred from the DNA. The sample has hundreds of thousands of clones, roughly 85% seen once; the top ten hold 3% to 4%. This TCR derives from a woman aged 18-29 years with acute or convalescent COVID-19. The sequenced sample consisted of peripheral blood. This chain links TRBV11-2 with TRBJ1-1, with 10 nucleotides matching TRBD1. The DNA of the CDR3 is TGTGCCAGCAGCTCGGACAGGGGGGTTGAAGCTTTCTTT. It specifies CASSSDRGVEAFF.